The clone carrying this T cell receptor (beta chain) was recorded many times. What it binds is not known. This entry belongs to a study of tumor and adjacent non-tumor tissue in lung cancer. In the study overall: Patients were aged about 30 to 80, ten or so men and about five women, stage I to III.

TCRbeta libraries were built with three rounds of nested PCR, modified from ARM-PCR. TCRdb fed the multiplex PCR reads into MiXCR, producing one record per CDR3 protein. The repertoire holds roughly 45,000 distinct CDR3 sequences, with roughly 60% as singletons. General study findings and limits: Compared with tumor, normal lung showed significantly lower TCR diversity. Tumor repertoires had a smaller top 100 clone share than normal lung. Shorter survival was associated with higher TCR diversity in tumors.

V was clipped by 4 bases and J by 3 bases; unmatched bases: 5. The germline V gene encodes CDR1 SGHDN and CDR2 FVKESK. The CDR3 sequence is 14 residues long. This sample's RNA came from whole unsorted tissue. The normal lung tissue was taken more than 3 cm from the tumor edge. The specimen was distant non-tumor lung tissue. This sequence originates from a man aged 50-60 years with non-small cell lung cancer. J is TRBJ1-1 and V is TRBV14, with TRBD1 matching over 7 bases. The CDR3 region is CASSRDSLDTEAFF. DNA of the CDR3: TGTGCCAGCAGCCGGGACAGTCTGGACACTGAAGCTTTCTTT. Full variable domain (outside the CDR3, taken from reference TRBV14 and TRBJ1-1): EAGVTQFPSHSVIEKGQTVTLRCDPISGHDNLYWYRRVMGKEIKFLLHFVKESKQDESGMPNNRFLAERTGGTYSTLKVQPAELEDSGVYFCASSRDSLDTEAFFGQGTRLTVV.